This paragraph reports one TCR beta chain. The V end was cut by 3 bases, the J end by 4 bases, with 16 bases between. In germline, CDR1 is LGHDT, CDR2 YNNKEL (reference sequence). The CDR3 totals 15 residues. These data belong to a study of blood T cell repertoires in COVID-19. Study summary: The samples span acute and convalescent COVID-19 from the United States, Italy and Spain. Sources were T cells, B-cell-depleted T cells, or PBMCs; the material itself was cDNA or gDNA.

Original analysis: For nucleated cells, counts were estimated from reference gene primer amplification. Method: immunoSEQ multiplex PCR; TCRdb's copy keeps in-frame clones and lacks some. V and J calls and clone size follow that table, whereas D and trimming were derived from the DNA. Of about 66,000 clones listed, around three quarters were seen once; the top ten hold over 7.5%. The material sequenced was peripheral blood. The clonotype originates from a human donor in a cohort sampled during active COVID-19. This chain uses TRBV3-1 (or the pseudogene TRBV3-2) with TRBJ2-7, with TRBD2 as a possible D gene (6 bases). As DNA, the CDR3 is TGTGCCAGCAGCCAGAAGGGAGGACCCTTTTACGAGCAGTACTTC. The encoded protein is CASSQKGGPFYEQYF.